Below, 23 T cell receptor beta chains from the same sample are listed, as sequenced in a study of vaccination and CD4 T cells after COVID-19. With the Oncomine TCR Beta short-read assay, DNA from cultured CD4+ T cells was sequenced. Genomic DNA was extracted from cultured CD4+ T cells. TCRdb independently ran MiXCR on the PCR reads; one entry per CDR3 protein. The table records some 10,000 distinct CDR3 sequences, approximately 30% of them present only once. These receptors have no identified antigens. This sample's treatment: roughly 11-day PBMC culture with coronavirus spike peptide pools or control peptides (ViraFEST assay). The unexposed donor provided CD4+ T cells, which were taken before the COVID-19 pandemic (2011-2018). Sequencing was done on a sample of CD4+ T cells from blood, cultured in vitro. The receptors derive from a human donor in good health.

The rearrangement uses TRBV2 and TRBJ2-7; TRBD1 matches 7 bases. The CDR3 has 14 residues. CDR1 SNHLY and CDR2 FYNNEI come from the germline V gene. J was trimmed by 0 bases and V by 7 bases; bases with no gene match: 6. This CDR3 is CASNPDRDSYEQYF. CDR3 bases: TGTGCCAGCAACCCCGACAGGGACTCCTACGAGCAGTACTTC.

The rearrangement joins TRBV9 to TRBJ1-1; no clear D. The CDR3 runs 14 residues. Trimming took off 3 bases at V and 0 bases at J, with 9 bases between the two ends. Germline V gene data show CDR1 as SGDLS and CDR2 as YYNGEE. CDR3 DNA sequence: TGTGCCAGCAGCGGGCTCCCAATGAACACTGAAGCTTTCTTT. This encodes CASSGLPMNTEAFF.

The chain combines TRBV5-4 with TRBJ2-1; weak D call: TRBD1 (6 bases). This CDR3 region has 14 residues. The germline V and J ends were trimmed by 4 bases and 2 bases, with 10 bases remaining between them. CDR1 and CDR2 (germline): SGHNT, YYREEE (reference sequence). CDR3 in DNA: TGTGCCAGCAGCCCGGACAGTACCTACAATGAGCAGTTCTTC. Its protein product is CASSPDSTYNEQFF.

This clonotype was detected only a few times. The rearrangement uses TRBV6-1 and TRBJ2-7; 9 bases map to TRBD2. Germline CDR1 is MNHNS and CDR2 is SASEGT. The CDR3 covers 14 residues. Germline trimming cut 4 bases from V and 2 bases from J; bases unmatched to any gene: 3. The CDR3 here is CASSVAGETYEQYF. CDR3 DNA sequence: TGTGCCAGCAGTGTAGCGGGAGAAACCTACGAGCAGTACTTC.

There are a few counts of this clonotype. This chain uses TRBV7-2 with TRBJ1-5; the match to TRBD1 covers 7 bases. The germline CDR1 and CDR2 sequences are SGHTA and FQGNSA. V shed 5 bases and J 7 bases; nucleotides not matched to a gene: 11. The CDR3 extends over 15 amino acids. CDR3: CASSPNDRDGQPQHF. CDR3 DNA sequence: TGTGCCAGCAGCCCAAACGACAGGGACGGCCAGCCCCAGCATTTT.

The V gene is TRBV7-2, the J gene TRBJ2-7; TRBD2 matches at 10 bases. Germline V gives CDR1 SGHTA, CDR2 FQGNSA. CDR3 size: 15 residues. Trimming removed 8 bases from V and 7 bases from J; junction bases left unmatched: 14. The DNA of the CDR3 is TGTGCCAGCTCTGGACTAGCGGATTTCTACGAGGAGCAGTACTTC. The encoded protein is CASSGLADFYEEQYF.

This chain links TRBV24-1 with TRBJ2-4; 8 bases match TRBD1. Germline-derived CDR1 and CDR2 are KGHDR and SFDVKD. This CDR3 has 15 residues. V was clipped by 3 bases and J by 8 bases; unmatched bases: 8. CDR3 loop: CATSDPGQGVHIQYF. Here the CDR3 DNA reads TGTGCCACCAGTGATCCCGGACAGGGTGTACACATTCAGTACTTC.

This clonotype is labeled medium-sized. CDR3 nucleotides: TGTGCCAGCAGTTACTTCGGGGGACCCAATCAGCCCCAGCATTTT. This sequence encodes CASSYFGGPNQPQHF. The chain carries TRBV6-2 or TRBV6-3 and TRBJ1-5; tentative D call: TRBD1 (5 bases). The CDR3 consists of 15 residues. With 1 base removed from V and 3 bases from J, the gap between germline ends came to 10 bases. Germline CDR1 is MNHEY and CDR2 is SVGEGT.

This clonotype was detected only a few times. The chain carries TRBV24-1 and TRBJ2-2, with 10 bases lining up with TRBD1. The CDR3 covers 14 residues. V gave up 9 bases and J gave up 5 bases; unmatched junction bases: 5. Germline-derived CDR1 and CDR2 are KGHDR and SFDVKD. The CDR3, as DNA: TGTGCCACCGGGAGGACAGGGGGGACCGGGGAGCTGTTTTTT. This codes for CATGRTGGTGELFF.

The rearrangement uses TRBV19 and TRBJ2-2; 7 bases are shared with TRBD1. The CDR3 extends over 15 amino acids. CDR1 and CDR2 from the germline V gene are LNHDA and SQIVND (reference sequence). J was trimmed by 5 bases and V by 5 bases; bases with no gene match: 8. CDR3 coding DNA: TGTGCCAGTAGTTTACAGGGGCGGGCGACCGGGGAGCTGTTTTTT. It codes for CASSLQGRATGELFF.

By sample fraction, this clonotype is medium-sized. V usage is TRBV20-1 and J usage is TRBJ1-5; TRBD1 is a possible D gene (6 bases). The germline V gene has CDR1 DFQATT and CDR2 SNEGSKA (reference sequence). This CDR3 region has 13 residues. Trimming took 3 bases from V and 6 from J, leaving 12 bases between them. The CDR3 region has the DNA TGCAGTGCTAGCAGGGGATTCGCTCAGCCCCAGCATTTT. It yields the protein CSASRGFAQPQHF.

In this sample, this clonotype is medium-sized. The CDR3 region is CSARPPAGLSNGYTF. The CDR3 DNA sequence: TGCAGTGCTAGACCCCCGGCGGGATTATCCAATGGCTACACCTTC. The genes are TRBV20-1 and TRBJ1-2; D unresolved. V dropped 2 bases and J dropped 6 bases, with 19 bases sitting between them. CDR1 and CDR2 (germline): DFQATT, SNEGSKA (reference sequence). This CDR3 spans 15 amino acids.

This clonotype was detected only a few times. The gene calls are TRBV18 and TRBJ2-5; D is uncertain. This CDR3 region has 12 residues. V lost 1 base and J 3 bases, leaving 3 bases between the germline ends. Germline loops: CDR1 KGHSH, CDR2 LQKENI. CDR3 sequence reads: CASSPREETQYF. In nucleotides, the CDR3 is TGTGCCAGCTCACCACGTGAAGAGACCCAGTACTTC.

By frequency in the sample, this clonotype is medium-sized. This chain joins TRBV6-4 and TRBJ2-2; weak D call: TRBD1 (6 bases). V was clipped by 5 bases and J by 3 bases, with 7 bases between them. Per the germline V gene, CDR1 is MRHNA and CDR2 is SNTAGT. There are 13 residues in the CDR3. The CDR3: CASSNRDTGELFF. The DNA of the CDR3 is TGTGCCAGCAGTAACAGGGACACCGGGGAGCTGTTTTTT.

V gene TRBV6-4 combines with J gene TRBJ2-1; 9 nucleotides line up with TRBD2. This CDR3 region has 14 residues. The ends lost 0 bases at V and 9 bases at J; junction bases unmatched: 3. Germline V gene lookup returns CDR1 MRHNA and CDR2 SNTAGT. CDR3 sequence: CASSDSAGGFEQFF. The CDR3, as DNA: TGTGCCAGCAGTGACTCGGCGGGGGGGTTTGAGCAGTTCTTC.

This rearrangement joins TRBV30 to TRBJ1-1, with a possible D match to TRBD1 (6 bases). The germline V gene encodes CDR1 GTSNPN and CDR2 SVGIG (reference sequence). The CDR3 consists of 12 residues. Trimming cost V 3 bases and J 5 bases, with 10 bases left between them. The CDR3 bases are TGTGCCTGGAGGAGGGGGGGGACTGAAGCTTTCTTT. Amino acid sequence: CAWRRGGTEAFF.

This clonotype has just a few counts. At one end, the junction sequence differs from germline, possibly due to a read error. CDR3 DNA: TGTGCCAGCAGTACTTCAACCCCCGGGACAGGAAAGCAGGTCTTT. Encoded protein: CASSTSTPGTGKQVF. The rearrangement uses TRBV2 and TRBJ1-1; 8 bases line up with TRBD1. This CDR3 comprises 15 residues. Germline loops: CDR1 SNHLY, CDR2 FYNNEI.

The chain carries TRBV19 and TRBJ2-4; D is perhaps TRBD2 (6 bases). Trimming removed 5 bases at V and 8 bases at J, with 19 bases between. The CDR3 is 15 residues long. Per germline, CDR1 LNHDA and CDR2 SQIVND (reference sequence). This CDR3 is CASSAMSGGGDIQYF. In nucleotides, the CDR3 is TGTGCCAGTAGTGCCATGTCTGGTGGCGGGGACATTCAGTACTTC.

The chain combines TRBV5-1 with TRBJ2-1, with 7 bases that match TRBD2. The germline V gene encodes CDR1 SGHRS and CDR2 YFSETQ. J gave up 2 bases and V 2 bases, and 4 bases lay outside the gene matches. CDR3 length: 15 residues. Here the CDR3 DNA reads TGCGCCAGCAGCTTTTCTAGCGGTGCCTACAATGAGCAGTTCTTC. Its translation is CASSFSSGAYNEQFF.

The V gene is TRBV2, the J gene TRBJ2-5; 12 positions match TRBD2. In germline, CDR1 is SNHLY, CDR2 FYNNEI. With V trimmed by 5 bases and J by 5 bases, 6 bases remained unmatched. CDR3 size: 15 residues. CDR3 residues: CASSFTSGRTETQYF. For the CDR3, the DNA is TGTGCCAGCAGTTTTACTAGCGGGAGGACGGAGACCCAGTACTTC.

The CDR3 loop reads CASRVNYEQYF. The CDR3 bases are TGTGCCAGCAGGGTTAACTACGAGCAGTACTTC. The chain uses TRBV25-1 and TRBJ2-7, with D hard to call. This CDR3 contains 11 residues. Germline assignment: CDR1 MGHDK and CDR2 SYGVNS. Trimming left V 6 bases short and J 3 bases short, with 6 bases between.

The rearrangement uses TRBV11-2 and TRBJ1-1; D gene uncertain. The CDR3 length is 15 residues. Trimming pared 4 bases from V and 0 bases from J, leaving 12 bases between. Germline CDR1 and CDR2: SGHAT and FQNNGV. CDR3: CASSWSSSMNTEAFF. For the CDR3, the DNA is TGTGCCAGCAGCTGGTCGAGCAGTATGAACACTGAAGCTTTCTTT.

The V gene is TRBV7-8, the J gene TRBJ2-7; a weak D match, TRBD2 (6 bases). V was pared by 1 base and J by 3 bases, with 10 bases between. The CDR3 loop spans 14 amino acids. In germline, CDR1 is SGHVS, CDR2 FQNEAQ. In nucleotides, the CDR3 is TGTGCCAGCAGCTTAGTGGGGGGAGGCTACGAGCAGTACTTC. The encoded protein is CASSLVGGGYEQYF.